Described below is a single T cell receptor beta chain sequence and its context. Its antigen remains undetermined. Per-base qualities were not stored, and no clone one base away is much larger. This sample stems from a study of blood T cell repertoires in COVID-19 (dated by TCRdb to about 2020). With respect to the entire study: Samples covering the acute and convalescent phases of COVID-19 were provided by collaborators in the United States, Italy and Spain. The samples were drawn from two sources: the first 160 participants of the ongoing ImmuneRACE study, and 950 to 1,500 subjects contributed by 6 global collaborators. The material from the prospective study consisted of cDNA or gDNA derived from T cells, B-cell-depleted T cells, or PBMCs. The repertoires were released in a freely available public database intended as a resource for research on the immune response to SARS-CoV-2. Nearly every sample came with metadata listing a de-identified subject ID, COVID-19 status, age in years and sex. Where available, HLA class I and class II types were taken from metadata supplied by the sample provider and were not determined by assay-based typing. Deeply sampled blood TCRbeta repertoires from subjects exposed to, actively infected with, or recovered from COVID-19 were included in the dataset.

Enrolling through a virtual design, the prospective study's participants ranged in age from roughly 18 to 90 years and lived across about two dozen United States geographic areas. To assign participants to cohorts, the prospective study relied on clinical history that participants themselves reported in a screening survey and a study questionnaire. Recovered participants in ImmuneRACE Cohort 3 were defined as having two consecutive negative NP/OP PCR tests, clearance from a healthcare professional, or resolution of symptoms. Each participant in the prospective study had whole blood, serum and a nasopharyngeal or oropharyngeal swab collected by mobile phlebotomists. Additional blood draws and questionnaires over an approximately 2-month period could optionally be provided by prospective study participants. Blood samples from the prospective study were shipped frozen or at room temperature prior to DNA extraction.

The CDR3 contains 14 residues, cysteine and phenylalanine counted. The entry retains the CDR3 DNA only, 42 bases that are in frame from base 1. The germline V gene specifies KGHDR as CDR1 and SFDVKD as CDR2. Trimming removed 6 bases from V and 7 bases from J; the gene matches leave 4 bases unexplained. TCRbeta CDR3 regions were amplified from genomic DNA by means of the immunoSEQ Assay, a bias-controlled multiplex PCR. Per the source publication's procedure: The number of nucleated cells in each sample was estimated from the amplification of reference gene primers within the assay. Sequence reads were collapsed and filtered to measure the absolute abundance of every unique TCRbeta CDR3 rearrangement. Productive Simpson clonality was computed per sample as the square root of Simpson's diversity index over productive rearrangements. The table was pulled from immuneACCESS by TCRdb, which kept in-frame rearrangements only. Such tables lose some clones; where checked, under half of the loss comes from unresolved V genes, and the rest has no known cause. The V and J calls and clone size come from that table; D and trimming were worked out from the DNA. Across this sample there are about 230,000 clones, with 87% seen only once. The biggest ten clones account for approximately 10% of the sample.

Study-level results and caveats: How much clinical and demographic metadata was included differed by source and by participant, and the metadata was provided uncurated.

The sequence links TRBV24-1 to TRBJ2-1; 11 central nucleotides agree with TRBD2. The sample taken for sequencing was PBMCs or T cells enriched from blood (not recorded which). The sequence was collected from a man aged 25-45 years who had recovered from COVID-19. At the DNA level, the sequence is TGTGCCACCAGTTCGGCTAGCGGGGGGAATGAGCAGTTCTTC. Translated, this is CATSSASGGNEQFF.